Given below is one TCR beta chain in context. Its specificity is not known. This sample is part of a study of post-analysis software for immune sequencing data. The study, taken as a whole, reports: There was significantly lower normalized Chao1 diversity in multiple sclerosis patients than in controls. F measure grouped same-batch samples tightly together. Five or six TRBV segments, TRBV5-6, TRBV5-1 and TRBV20-1 among them, were found more frequent in patients than controls.

V was clipped by 0 bases and J by 5 bases, with 10 bases between them. Germline CDR1 reads MNHEY; CDR2 reads SVGAGI. The CDR3 has 14 amino acids. Unique molecular identifiers featured in each of the TCR beta cDNA libraries. Input populations of 1 to 10 million T cells gave rise to approximately 500,000 cDNA molecules. One entry per CDR3 protein results from TCRdb running MiXCR on the PCR reads. This table holds approximately 360,000 distinct CDR3 sequences, approximately 38% found once. Sequences were obtained from blood. The TCR was taken from a girl aged 10 to 17 with multiple sclerosis. This chain links TRBV6-5 with TRBJ1-1; weak D call: TRBD1 (5 bases). This chain's CDR3 is CASSYSQGGTEAFF. The CDR3 DNA reads as TGTGCCAGCAGTTACTCCCAGGGAGGAACTGAAGCTTTCTTT.